A selection of T cell receptor beta chains follows, all from one sample in a study of siplizumab effects on memory and regulatory T cells. Profiled with immunoSEQ multiplex PCR; TCRdb holds only in-frame clones, not every one. In the table there are under 140,000 clones, approximately 92% of which are singletons. The specimen was CD4+ T cells sorted from blood. The receptors shown here come from a human donor in good health. The CDR3 runs from the conserved cysteine through the conserved F or W. The order of the fields is D gene, CDR3 length, V gene, clone size, CDR3 protein. D genes are given only for firm matches. Rows give clone size only sometimes, using once, few, many, or a class for an expanded clone.

d_gene: -; len: 14; v_gene: TRBV19; abundance: few; CDR3aa: CASSITGSSYEQYF
d_gene: -; len: 11; v_gene: TRBV18; abundance: -; CDR3aa: CASSPEETQYF
d_gene: -; len: 15; v_gene: TRBV9; abundance: -; CDR3aa: CASSVATGGLGTQYF
d_gene: -; len: 12; v_gene: TRBV29-1; abundance: once; CDR3aa: CSVSGPSYEQYF
d_gene: -; len: 15; v_gene: TRBV6-5; abundance: once; CDR3aa: CASSYSGGAHYEQYF
d_gene: TRBD1; len: 13; v_gene: TRBV29-1; abundance: -; CDR3aa: CSVGGQGDTEAFF
d_gene: -; len: 14; v_gene: TRBV19; abundance: -; CDR3aa: CASTAYGGFEPQHF
d_gene: -; len: 15; v_gene: TRBV4-1; abundance: -; CDR3aa: CASSQETDFSYGYTF
d_gene: -; len: 17; v_gene: TRBV21-1; abundance: -; CDR3aa: CASSWRRDRDSNYGYTF
d_gene: TRBD1; len: 14; v_gene: TRBV6-1; abundance: -; CDR3aa: CASSDRGNNSPLHF
d_gene: -; len: 13; v_gene: TRBV10-3; abundance: -; CDR3aa: CAISDIQGNEQFF
d_gene: TRBD1; len: 15; v_gene: TRBV2; abundance: -; CDR3aa: CASTRVGTVNEKLFF
d_gene: TRBD1; len: 12; v_gene: TRBV2; abundance: -; CDR3aa: CASSEQGATIYF
d_gene: -; len: 14; v_gene: TRBV7-9; abundance: -; CDR3aa: CASSSRLTTDTQYF
d_gene: -; len: 15; v_gene: TRBV27; abundance: -; CDR3aa: CASSLPTSSYNEQFF
d_gene: TRBD2; len: 13; v_gene: TRBV29-1; abundance: once; CDR3aa: CSARLAGVNEQFF
d_gene: -; len: 13; v_gene: TRBV6-6; abundance: -; CDR3aa: CASSHKWGTEAFF
d_gene: -; len: 13; v_gene: TRBV27; abundance: few; CDR3aa: CASSLVRSTEAFF
d_gene: -; len: 15; v_gene: TRBV19; abundance: once; CDR3aa: CASSIADANYGEAFF
d_gene: -; len: 10; v_gene: TRBV20-1; abundance: -; CDR3aa: CSGTPGIAFF
d_gene: TRBD1; len: 15; v_gene: TRBV9; abundance: -; CDR3aa: CASSVHWQGESPLHF
d_gene: TRBD1; len: 14; v_gene: TRBV19; abundance: -; CDR3aa: CASTNRGAYNEQFF
d_gene: TRBD1; len: 15; v_gene: TRBV9; abundance: -; CDR3aa: CASSQQGRETDTQYF
d_gene: -; len: 14; v_gene: TRBV18; abundance: once; CDR3aa: CASSPQAPGTEAFF
d_gene: -; len: 13; v_gene: TRBV27; abundance: -; CDR3aa: CASSRGHPLEQYF
d_gene: -; len: 14; v_gene: TRBV7-8; abundance: -; CDR3aa: CASSLRSSNYGYTF
d_gene: -; len: 18; v_gene: TRBV2; abundance: -; CDR3aa: CASSASPRTGVNTGELFF
d_gene: -; len: 15; v_gene: TRBV6-1; abundance: -; CDR3aa: CASSEAVGRGETQYF
d_gene: -; len: 13; v_gene: TRBV19; abundance: -; CDR3aa: CASTLRGDTEAFF
d_gene: -; len: 18; v_gene: TRBV4-1; abundance: -; CDR3aa: CASSQGELTGTSSYEQYF
d_gene: TRBD2; len: 14; v_gene: TRBV6-5; abundance: -; CDR3aa: CASSPPGGQETQYF
d_gene: -; len: 13; v_gene: TRBV28; abundance: -; CDR3aa: CASSADSNQPQHF
d_gene: TRBD1; len: 17; v_gene: TRBV15; abundance: -; CDR3aa: CATSRDQTGQPNTEAFF
d_gene: -; len: 13; v_gene: TRBV7-2; abundance: -; CDR3aa: CASSLRGEQTQYF
d_gene: TRBD1; len: 14; v_gene: TRBV18; abundance: once; CDR3aa: CASSPGTGNTEAFF
d_gene: -; len: 13; v_gene: TRBV6-5; abundance: few; CDR3aa: CASSRRWNQPQHF
d_gene: -; len: 14; v_gene: TRBV9; abundance: -; CDR3aa: CASSVGLGQETQYF
d_gene: -; len: 15; v_gene: TRBV10-3; abundance: -; CDR3aa: CAISESGGPTDTQYF
d_gene: TRBD1; len: 15; v_gene: TRBV2; abundance: -; CDR3aa: CASPGQGVWGTEAFF
d_gene: TRBD2; len: 18; v_gene: TRBV19; abundance: -; CDR3aa: CASSTQGLAGASPDEQYF
d_gene: -; len: 14; v_gene: TRBV11-3; abundance: -; CDR3aa: CASSLLGGLGEQFF
d_gene: -; len: 14; v_gene: TRBV6-5; abundance: -; CDR3aa: CASTRPGGQYGYTF
d_gene: -; len: 14; v_gene: TRBV6-1; abundance: -; CDR3aa: CASISGGAGQPQHF
d_gene: TRBD1; len: 15; v_gene: TRBV4-2; abundance: -; CDR3aa: CASSRGQGANYEQYF
d_gene: -; len: 15; v_gene: TRBV6-5; abundance: -; CDR3aa: CASRVAGAGRYGYTF
d_gene: TRBD1; len: 15; v_gene: TRBV7-9; abundance: -; CDR3aa: CASSSTGGRGNTIYF
d_gene: -; len: 13; v_gene: TRBV29-1; abundance: -; CDR3aa: CSVAGRGNTEAFF
d_gene: TRBD2; len: 19; v_gene: TRBV4-1; abundance: -; CDR3aa: CASSHPGLAGAPSDNEQFF
d_gene: -; len: 14; v_gene: TRBV11-2; abundance: once; CDR3aa: CASSLVGPTDTQYF
d_gene: -; len: 15; v_gene: TRBV6-1; abundance: -; CDR3aa: CASSVPGVTDEKLFF
d_gene: TRBD2; len: 22; v_gene: TRBV2; abundance: -; CDR3aa: CASRGDRRPVAGGFGSYNEQFF
d_gene: -; len: 16; v_gene: TRBV5-1; abundance: -; CDR3aa: CASSLGQGPWSTEAFF
d_gene: TRBD1; len: 19; v_gene: TRBV4-1; abundance: -; CDR3aa: CASSQGLDRDYSGANVLTF
d_gene: -; len: 14; v_gene: TRBV2; abundance: once; CDR3aa: CASSERGGNTEAFF
d_gene: -; len: 11; v_gene: TRBV14; abundance: -; CDR3aa: CASSQGVGAFF
d_gene: TRBD1; len: 14; v_gene: TRBV5-5; abundance: once; CDR3aa: CASSGTGTAFVQYF
d_gene: -; len: 14; v_gene: TRBV6-5; abundance: few; CDR3aa: CASSRDVGYTEAFF
d_gene: -; len: 14; v_gene: TRBV5-1; abundance: -; CDR3aa: CASSDGAYTSEQYF
d_gene: -; len: 14; v_gene: TRBV25-1; abundance: -; CDR3aa: CASSEWDSTDTQYF
d_gene: -; len: 14; v_gene: TRBV9; abundance: -; CDR3aa: CASSVDGRGEKLFF